This passage covers 2 T cell receptor beta chains from one sample sequenced in a study of CD8 T cells in ankylosing spondylitis. TCRdb re-derived calls from the 5' RACE reads in MiXCR, one entry per CDR3 protein. The table shows 300,000 to 350,000 distinct CDR3 sequences, with roughly 10% occurring only once. The specimen sequenced was blood, either unsorted or a sorted T cell fraction (not recorded which). All receptors derive from a female donor with ankylosing spondylitis or in good health (not recorded which).

This rearrangement joins TRBV7-8 to TRBJ2-4, with 10 nucleotides matching TRBD2. V shed 1 base, J shed 7 bases, and the junction held 13 bases outside the gene matches. This CDR3 region has 18 residues. The germline gives CDR1 SGHVS, CDR2 FQNEAQ. CDR3 protein: CASSLGYGELAGFNIQYF. The CDR3 nucleotides read TGTGCCAGCAGCTTAGGATACGGAGAACTAGCGGGATTCAACATTCAGTACTTC.

In this sample, this clonotype turned up many times. V gene TRBV24-1 combines with J gene TRBJ1-6, with no clear D. V gave up 5 bases and J gave up 3 bases, with 7 bases separating them. CDR1 is KGHDR and CDR2 is SFDVKD in the germline V gene. CDR3 length equals 14 residues. The CDR3 DNA reads TGTGCCACCAGTGCCGCGAGCTATAATTCACCCCTCCACTTT. This gives the protein CATSAASYNSPLHF.